The 20 T cell receptor beta chains in this list originate from one sample, sequenced in a study of shared clonotypes between healthy human individuals. Data came from immunoSEQ multiplex PCR; TCRdb stores just in-frame clones and leaves some out. Among roughly 720,000 clones listed, roughly 88% were seen once. The sample was memory CD8+ T cells from PBMCs. As for subset: CD45RO+ cells pooled with CCR7-negative TemRA cells. Receptor source: a man between 18 and 29 years old in good health. Some clones in this sample may be carry-over from other donors' samples.

The chain uses TRBV6-9 and TRBJ2-5; 7 positions agree with TRBD1. V was pared by 2 bases and J by 4 bases, with 7 bases of the junction left unmatched. This CDR3 contains 15 residues. CDR1 MNHGY and CDR2 SVAAGI come from the germline V gene. The CDR3 DNA sequence: TGTGCCAGCAGTTATACAGGGGCAGGACGAGAGACCCAGTACTTC. Its protein is CASSYTGAGRETQYF.

This clone was seen repeatedly, ten times or more. The V and J genes are TRBV4-3 and TRBJ2-3; 7 bases are a match to TRBD1. This CDR3 has 17 residues. V lost 2 bases, J lost 2 bases, and 10 bases stayed unmatched. Germline V gene lookup returns CDR1 LGHNA and CDR2 YSLEER. The CDR3 DNA reads TGCGCCAGCAGCCAAAGATACGACAGGGAAAACACAGATACGCAGTATTTT. Translated, it gives CASSQRYDRENTDTQYF.

CDR3 protein: CASRTGNRREKLFF. CDR3 sequence (DNA): TGTGCCAGCAGGACAGGGAATAGGCGTGAAAAACTGTTTTTT. The chain couples TRBV27 to TRBJ1-4; 7 bases align to TRBD1. Germline lookup yields CDR1 MNHEY and CDR2 SMNVEV (reference sequence). V lost 6 bases and J lost 7; bases outside the gene matches: 8. The CDR3 is 14 residues long.

The chain uses TRBV6-4 and TRBJ1-5, with 10 bases aligning to TRBD1. J lost 7 bases, V lost 6 bases, and 9 bases had no gene match. The CDR3 has 15 residues. Germline CDR1 MRHNA, CDR2 SNTAGT. The CDR3 is CASSLRDRGGQPQHF. CDR3 nucleotide sequence: TGTGCCAGCAGCCTCCGGGACAGGGGAGGACAGCCCCAGCATTTT.

The chain joins TRBV11-1 to TRBJ1-4; possible D gene TRBD1, 5 bases. Trimming removed 6 bases at V and 7 bases at J, with 12 bases between. This CDR3 spans 13 amino acids. The germline V gene encodes CDR1 SGHAT and CDR2 FQDESV (reference sequence). CDR3 sequence reads: CASRHLQGEKLFF. CDR3 DNA sequence: TGTGCCAGCAGGCATCTCCAGGGTGAAAAACTGTTTTTT.

Worth noting for this clone: The sample holds other DNA sequences that translate to the same CDR3. This rearrangement joins TRBV9 to TRBJ2-1, with unresolved D. V was cut by 0 bases and J by 0 bases, with 7 bases left in between. CDR3 size: 15 residues. The germline CDR1 and CDR2 sequences are SGDLS and YYNGEE. The CDR3, as DNA: TGTGCCAGCAGCGTAGCCAGGAGCTCCTACAATGAGCAGTTCTTC. Its translation: CASSVARSSYNEQFF.

The CDR3 DNA follows: TGTGCCAGCAGCTTACGTGGTGATGAGCAGTTCTTC. Translated, it gives CASSLRGDEQFF. The chain combines TRBV11-2 with TRBJ2-1; D uncertain. Trimming removed 2 bases at V and 8 bases at J, with 7 bases between. From germline, CDR1 is SGHAT and CDR2 FQNNGV. This CDR3 comprises 12 residues.

This rearrangement joins TRBV13 to TRBJ2-7; D call uncertain. The germline V and J ends were trimmed by 0 bases and 2 bases, with 8 bases remaining between them. CDR3 length equals 14 residues. Germline V gene data show CDR1 as PRHDT and CDR2 as FYEKMQ (reference sequence). In nucleotides, the CDR3 is TGTGCCAGCAGCTTAGGGAGGACCCCCTACGAGCAGTACTTC. Translation: CASSLGRTPYEQYF.

The chain couples TRBV28 to TRBJ2-1; a possible D gene is TRBD1 (6 bases). Trimming cost V 6 bases and J 4 bases, with 13 bases left between them. The CDR3 consists of 14 residues. Germline CDR1 reads MDHEN; CDR2 reads SYDVKM. DNA of the CDR3: TGTGCCAGCAGAACAGGGTTTAGGTACAATGAGCAGTTCTTC. Protein sequence: CASRTGFRYNEQFF.

The rearrangement joins TRBV5-4 to TRBJ2-3; D remains ambiguous. The CDR3 is 13 amino acids. Per germline, CDR1 SGHNT and CDR2 YYREEE (reference sequence). The V and J ends lost 3 bases and 2 bases respectively, with 7 bases between them. CDR3 amino acids: CASSWTNTDTQYF. In DNA form, the CDR3 reads TGTGCCAGCAGCTGGACCAACACAGATACGCAGTATTTT.

In nucleotides, the CDR3 is TGTGCCAGCAGTTATTTTCGGACAGATACGCAGTATTTT. Protein sequence: CASSYFRTDTQYF. This chain connects TRBV6-5 to TRBJ2-3; D is uncertain. Germline-derived CDR1 and CDR2 are MNHEY and SVGAGI. The CDR3 is 13 residues long. Trimming took 3 bases from V and 3 from J, leaving 7 bases between them.

V and J are TRBV6-5 and TRBJ1-2; weak D call: TRBD1 (6 bases). The V end lost 6 bases, the J end lost 0 bases, and 14 bases lay between the germline ends. CDR1 is MNHEY and CDR2 is SVGAGI in the germline V gene. The CDR3 runs to 15 residues. The CDR3 sequence is CASSTRDKANYGYTF. For the CDR3, the DNA is TGTGCCAGCAGCACACGGGACAAAGCTAACTATGGCTACACCTTC.

This clone was detected once. The chain employs TRBV19 and TRBJ2-5, with D possibly TRBD1 on 6 matching bases. This CDR3 comprises 15 residues. CDR1 and CDR2 from the germline V gene are LNHDA and SQIVND (reference sequence). V lost 5 bases, J lost 4 bases, and 17 bases lay in between. The CDR3 loop reads CASSGVGRGVETQYF. The CDR3 DNA reads TGTGCCAGTAGTGGAGTGGGCAGGGGTGTAGAGACCCAGTACTTC.

CDR3 loop: CASSVGLSGLYNEQFF. CDR3 nucleotide sequence: TGTGCCAGCAGCGTAGGGCTTAGCGGGTTATACAATGAGCAGTTCTTC. The chain employs TRBV9 and TRBJ2-1; 7 nucleotides line up with TRBD2. CDR3 length: 16 residues. Germline CDR1 and CDR2: SGDLS and YYNGEE. With V trimmed by 0 bases and J by 4 bases, 7 bases remained unmatched.

The V and J genes are TRBV19 and TRBJ1-1, with unresolved D. Germline assignment: CDR1 LNHDA and CDR2 SQIVND (reference sequence). The V end lost 3 bases, the J end lost 4 bases, and 12 bases lay between the germline ends. The CDR3 consists of 14 residues. CDR3 coding DNA: TGTGCCAGTAGTATTCCGGGTGTGAGCACTGAAGCTTTCTTT. It encodes CASSIPGVSTEAFF.

This clone was counted only a few times. This chain joins TRBV28 and TRBJ1-1, with D possibly TRBD1 on 6 matching bases. The CDR3 contains 11 residues. Trimming took off 5 bases at V and 8 bases at J, with 9 bases between the two ends. Germline V CDR1 and CDR2: MDHEN, SYDVKM. The CDR3 nucleotides read TGTGCCAGCAGTCCCCAGGGGGAAGCTTTCTTT. Its protein product is CASSPQGEAFF.

This clone was seen once. The chain recombines TRBV27 with TRBJ2-2; 10 nucleotides agree with TRBD2. The CDR3 loop spans 17 amino acids. Germline CDR1 reads MNHEY; CDR2 reads SMNVEV (reference sequence). V shed 5 bases and J 7 bases; nucleotides not matched to a gene: 13. The CDR3 sequence is CASSPILAGVQGGELFF. The DNA of the CDR3 is TGTGCCAGCAGTCCCATCCTAGCGGGAGTTCAGGGCGGGGAGCTGTTTTTT.

In its sample, this clone was seen once. This chain links TRBV2 with TRBJ2-1; possible D gene TRBD1, 6 bases. CDR1 SNHLY and CDR2 FYNNEI come from the germline V gene. Trimming removed 6 bases from V and 10 bases from J, with 22 bases in between. The CDR3 extends over 15 amino acids. CDR3 nucleotides: TGTGCCAGCAGCGACGGCGTGGACAGAGTCTGGGAGCAGTTCTTC. Translated: CASSDGVDRVWEQFF.

The rearrangement links TRBV4-3 to TRBJ1-1, with a weak D call TRBD1 (5 bases). Looked up from germline, CDR1 is LGHNA and CDR2 is YSLEER. The CDR3 spans 14 residues. With 4 bases removed from V and 4 bases from J, the gap between germline ends came to 13 bases. Here the CDR3 reads CASSRGGWGTEAFF. CDR3 DNA: TGCGCCAGCAGCCGGGGGGGATGGGGCACTGAAGCTTTCTTT.

This chain links TRBV13 with TRBJ2-1; 7 nucleotides agree with TRBD2. From germline, CDR1 is PRHDT and CDR2 FYEKMQ (reference sequence). This CDR3 comprises 15 residues. The V segment lost 3 bases and the J segment 3 bases; nucleotides outside the gene matches: 5. The CDR3 sequence: CASSFGRDYYNEQFF. CDR3 nucleotide sequence: TGTGCCAGCAGCTTCGGTAGGGACTACTACAATGAGCAGTTCTTC.